These T cell receptor beta chains were read from a single sample in a study of blood T cell repertoires in COVID-19. Method: immunoSEQ multiplex PCR; TCRdb's copy keeps in-frame clones and lacks some. The profile covers 110,000 or so clones, with over 65% appearing a single time and around 8% taken by the ten largest. The source material was peripheral blood. Source of these receptors: a woman in her thirties or forties with acute or convalescent COVID-19. Each CDR3 is given without its conserved first and last residue.

J: TRBJ2-3; V: TRBV7-3; length: 12; CDR3: ASSPQGGTDTQY
J: TRBJ2-7; V: TRBV2; length: 13; CDR3: ASSETGTSGGEQY
J: TRBJ1-2; V: TRBV7-9; length: 9; CDR3: AIGGQTGYT
J: TRBJ1-1; V: TRBV7-2; length: 13; CDR3: ASSLKSGTNTEAF
J: TRBJ2-7; V: TRBV4-1; length: 14; CDR3: ASSLHIRESSYEQY
J: TRBJ1-3; V: TRBV11-2; length: 15; CDR3: ASSPRQAGFSGNTIY
J: TRBJ2-3; V: TRBV6-5; length: 13; CDR3: ASRGLTGNTDTQY
J: TRBJ1-6; V: TRBV2; length: 12; CDR3: ASRPGGAGSPLH
J: TRBJ1-2; V: TRBV6-5; length: 12; CDR3: ASKRTDQTYGYT
J: TRBJ1-2; V: TRBV5-6; length: 11; CDR3: ASSFQGIAGYT
J: TRBJ1-5; V: TRBV5-1; length: 14; CDR3: ASSSGTGGRNQPQH
J: TRBJ2-7; V: TRBV18; length: 11; CDR3: ASSPPSRGEQY
J: TRBJ1-2; V: TRBV30; length: 13; CDR3: AWSVGAGANYGYT
J: TRBJ2-7; V: TRBV18; length: 14; CDR3: ASSPRTGQLPYEQY
J: TRBJ2-7; V: TRBV4-1; length: 13; CDR3: ASSQGEDRSYEQY
J: TRBJ2-7; V: TRBV15; length: 11; CDR3: ATSRVQGYEQY
J: TRBJ1-2; V: TRBV19; length: 13; CDR3: ASSMGQGRANGYT
J: TRBJ1-2; V: TRBV7-3; length: 15; CDR3: ASSLISVGGGQGLNT
J: TRBJ1-3; V: TRBV25-1; length: 15; CDR3: ASSSFLRGNAGNTIY
J: TRBJ1-2; V: TRBV5-1; length: 16; CDR3: ASSLMSPGSGGDYGYT
J: TRBJ2-2; V: TRBV21-1; length: 15; CDR3: ASSLRSGGFNTGELF
J: TRBJ2-2; V: TRBV7-9; length: 12; CDR3: ASRGQGGTGELF
J: TRBJ1-6; V: TRBV7-8; length: 16; CDR3: ASSRTGISWEGNSPLH
J: TRBJ1-2; V: TRBV6-2/TRBV6-3; length: 12; CDR3: ASSTTTVGYGYT
J: TRBJ1-5; V: TRBV27; length: 14; CDR3: ASRPDRDISNQPQH
J: TRBJ2-7; V: TRBV3-1/TRBV3-2; length: 9; CDR3: ASSRIYEQY
J: TRBJ2-3; V: TRBV3-1/TRBV3-2; length: 13; CDR3: ASSQFTSGGASQY
J: TRBJ2-3; V: TRBV30; length: 16; CDR3: AWSRQGGLVTGTDTQY